This T cell receptor beta chain emerged from a study of T cells in lung cancer brain metastases. CDR1 SGDLS and CDR2 YYNGEE come from the germline V gene. The V end was cut by 0 bases, the J end by 2 bases, with 12 bases between. The CDR3 is 17 amino acids. The repertoire was sequenced with immunoSEQ multiplex PCR; TCRdb's copy has only in-frame clones and lacks some. Of about 5,000 clones listed, approximately 85% are singletons. Sample: tumor tissue from the primary lung tumor. The rearrangement links TRBV9 to TRBJ1-6; D may be TRBD1 (6 bases). This sequence was found in a man aged 45-65 years with non-small cell lung cancer. The CDR3 here is CASSVGNRDPYNSPLHF. CDR3 DNA sequence: TGTGCCAGCAGCGTAGGAAACAGGGACCCCTATAATTCACCCCTCCACTTT.